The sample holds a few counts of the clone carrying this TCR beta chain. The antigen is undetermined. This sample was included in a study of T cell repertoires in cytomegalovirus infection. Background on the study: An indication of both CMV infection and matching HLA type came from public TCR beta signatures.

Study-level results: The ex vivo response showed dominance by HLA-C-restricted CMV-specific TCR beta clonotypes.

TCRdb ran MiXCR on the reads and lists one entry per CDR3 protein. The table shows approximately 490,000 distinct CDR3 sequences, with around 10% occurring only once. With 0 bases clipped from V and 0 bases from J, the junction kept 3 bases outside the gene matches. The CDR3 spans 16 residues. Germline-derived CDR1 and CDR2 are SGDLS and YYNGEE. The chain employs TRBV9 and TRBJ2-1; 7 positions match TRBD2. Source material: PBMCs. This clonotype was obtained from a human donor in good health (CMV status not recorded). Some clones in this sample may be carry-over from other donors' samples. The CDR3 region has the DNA TGTGCCAGCAGCGTAGCTGGGGAGGGCTCCTACAATGAGCAGTTCTTC. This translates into CASSVAGEGSYNEQFF.